This TCR beta chain was recorded in a study of blood T cell repertoires in COVID-19. Study overall: Sites across the United States, Italy and Spain contributed samples from acute and convalescent COVID-19.

Authors' data handling: Reference gene primer amplification gave nucleated cell count estimates. Using immunoSEQ multiplex PCR, the repertoire was profiled, and TCRdb retains in-frame clones only, with some absent. That table gives V, J and clone size, and the DNA gave D and trimming. The table records 75,000 to 95,000 clones, 74% of them present only once. There are 15 residues in the CDR3. CDR1 and CDR2 from the germline V gene are SGDLS and YYNGEE. The J segment lost 2 bases and the V segment lost 3 bases, leaving 7 bases of the junction unmatched. Seattle's enrolled individuals joined amid active infection and were then monitored longitudinally.

Input material: peripheral blood. V usage is TRBV9 and J usage is TRBJ1-2, with 7 bases identical to TRBD1. The origin of this receptor is a man between 65 and 85 years old with COVID-19, enrolled during active disease. The CDR3 here is CASSATGQYNYGYTF. The DNA of the CDR3 is TGTGCCAGCAGCGCTACGGGACAGTACAACTATGGCTACACCTTC.